This T cell receptor (beta chain) was identified in a study of blood T cell repertoires in COVID-19. Overall study context: Material from acute and convalescent COVID-19 was sourced from the United States, Italy and Spain.

The authors' processing: Scientists estimated how many nucleated cells there were by amplifying reference gene primers. Assay: immunoSEQ multiplex PCR; the TCRdb copy retains only in-frame clones and omits some. D and trimming come from the DNA, and the V and J calls and clone size come from that table. Here the sample spans a few hundred thousand clones, about 88% being singletons. Input material: peripheral blood. This TCR derives from a woman aged 55-69 years with COVID-19, enrolled during active disease.

The CDR3 coding sequence is TGCGCCAGCGCGACGGGGGGCACGCTGGAGACCCAGTACTTC. Protein product: CASATGGTLETQYF. The chain couples TRBV5-1 to TRBJ2-5; TRBD2 might be the D (7 bases). Trimming stripped 7 bases from V and 5 bases from J, with 18 bases between. Germline V lookup: CDR1 SGHRS, CDR2 YFSETQ. The CDR3 totals 14 residues.